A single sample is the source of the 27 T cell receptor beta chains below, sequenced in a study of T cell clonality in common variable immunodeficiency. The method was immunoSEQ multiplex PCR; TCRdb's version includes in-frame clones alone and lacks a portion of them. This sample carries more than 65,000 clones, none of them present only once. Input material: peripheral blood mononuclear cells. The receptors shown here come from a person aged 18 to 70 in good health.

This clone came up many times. This chain's CDR3 is CASSSFRDYEFSTDTQYF. The covered CDR3 bases are TGTGCCAGCTCATCGTTTCGGGACTACGAATTTAGCACAGATACG. The J gene is TRBJ2-3, the V gene TRBV18; 7 positions agree with TRBD2. The read ends 3 residues before the CDR3 terminus; that terminus is restored from the germline J gene. V dropped 5 bases and J dropped 0; count of bases not matched to a gene: 14. This CDR3 contains 18 residues. The V gene's germline CDR1 is KGHSH and CDR2 LQKENI. The full variable domain, its missing parts supplied by reference TRBV18 and TRBJ2-3, is NAGVMQNPRHLVRRRGQEARLRCSPMKGHSHVYWYRQLPEEGLKFMVYLQKENIIDESGMPKERFSAEFPKEGPSILRIQQVVRGDSAAYFCASSSFRDYEFSTDTQYFGPGTRLTVL.

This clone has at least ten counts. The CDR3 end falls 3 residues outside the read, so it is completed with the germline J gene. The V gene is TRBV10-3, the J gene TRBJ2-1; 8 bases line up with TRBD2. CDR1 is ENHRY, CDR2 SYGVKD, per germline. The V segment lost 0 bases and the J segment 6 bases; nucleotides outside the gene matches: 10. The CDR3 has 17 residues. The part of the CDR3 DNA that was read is TGTGCCATCAGTGAGTCGAGGGGGACTAGTTGGCTCAATGAG. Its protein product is CAISESRGTSWLNE. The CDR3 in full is CAISESRGTSWLNEQFF.

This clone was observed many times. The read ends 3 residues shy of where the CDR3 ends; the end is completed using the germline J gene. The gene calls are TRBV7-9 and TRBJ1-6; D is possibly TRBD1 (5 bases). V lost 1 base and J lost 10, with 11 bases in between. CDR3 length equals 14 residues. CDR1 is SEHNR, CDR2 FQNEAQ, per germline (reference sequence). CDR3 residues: CASSLETVQSPLHF. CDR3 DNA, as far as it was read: TGTGCCAGCAGCTTAGAGACAGTTCAATCACCC.

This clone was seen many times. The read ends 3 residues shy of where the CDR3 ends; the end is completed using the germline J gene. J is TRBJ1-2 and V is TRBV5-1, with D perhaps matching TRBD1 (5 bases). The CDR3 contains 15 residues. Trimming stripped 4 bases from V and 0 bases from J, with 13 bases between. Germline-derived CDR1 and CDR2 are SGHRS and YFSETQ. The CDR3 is CASSGLDSSNYGYTF. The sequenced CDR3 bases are TGCGCCAGCAGCGGCCTTGACAGCTCTAACTATGGC. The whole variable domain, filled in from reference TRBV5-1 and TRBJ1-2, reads KAGVTQTPRYLIKTRGQQVTLSCSPISGHRSVSWYQQTPGQGLQFLFEYFSETQRNKGNFPGRFSGRQFSNSRSEMNVSTLELGDSALYLCASSGLDSSNYGYTFGSGTRLTVV.

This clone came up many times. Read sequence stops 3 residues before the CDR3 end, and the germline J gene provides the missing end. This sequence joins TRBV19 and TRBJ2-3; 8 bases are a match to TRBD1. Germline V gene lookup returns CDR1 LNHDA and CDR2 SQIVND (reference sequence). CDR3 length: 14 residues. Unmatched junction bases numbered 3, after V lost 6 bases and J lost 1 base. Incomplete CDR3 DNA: TGTGCCAGTAGGATGACAGGGGGCACAGATACG. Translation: CASRMTGGTDT. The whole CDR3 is CASRMTGGTDTQYF.

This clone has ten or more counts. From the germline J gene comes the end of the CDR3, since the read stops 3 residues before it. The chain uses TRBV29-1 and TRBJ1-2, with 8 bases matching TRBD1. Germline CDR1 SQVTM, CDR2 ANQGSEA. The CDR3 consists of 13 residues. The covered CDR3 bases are TGCAGCGTTGACGGTCAGGGGGCGGGAGGC. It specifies CSVDGQGAGG. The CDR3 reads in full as CSVDGQGAGGYTF.

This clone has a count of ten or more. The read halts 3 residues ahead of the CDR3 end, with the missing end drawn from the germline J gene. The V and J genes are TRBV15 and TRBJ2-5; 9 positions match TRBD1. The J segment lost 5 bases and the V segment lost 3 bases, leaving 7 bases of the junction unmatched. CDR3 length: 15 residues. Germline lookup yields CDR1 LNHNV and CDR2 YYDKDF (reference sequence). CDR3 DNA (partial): TGTGCCACCAGCAGGGCCGGGACAGGGCTCGAGACC. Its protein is CATSRAGTGLET. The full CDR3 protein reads CATSRAGTGLETQYF.

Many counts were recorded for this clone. Partial CDR3 DNA: TGCAGCGTACCTTCCCAGGGGTACGAG. Protein: CSVPSQGYE. The CDR3, in full, reads CSVPSQGYEQYF. The chain is built from TRBV29-1 and TRBJ2-7; D might be TRBD1 (6 bases). The sequence runs out 3 residues before the end of the CDR3; the remainder is reconstructed from the germline J gene. Germline CDR1 reads SQVTM; CDR2 reads ANQGSEA. With 6 bases removed from V and 4 bases from J, the gap between germline ends came to 13 bases. CDR3 size: 12 residues.

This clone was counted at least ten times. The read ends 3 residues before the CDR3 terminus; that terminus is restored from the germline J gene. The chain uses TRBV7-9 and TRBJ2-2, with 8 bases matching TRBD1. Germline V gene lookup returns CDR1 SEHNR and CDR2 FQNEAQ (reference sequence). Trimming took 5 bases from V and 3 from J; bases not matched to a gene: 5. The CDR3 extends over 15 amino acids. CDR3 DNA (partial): TGTGCCAGCAGCCAGCGACAGGGGTACACCGGGGAG. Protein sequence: CASSQRQGYTGE. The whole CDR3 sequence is CASSQRQGYTGELFF. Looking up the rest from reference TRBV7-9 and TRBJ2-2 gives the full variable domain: DTGVSQNPRHKITKRGQNVTFRCDPISEHNRLYWYRQTLGQGPEFLTYFQNEAQLEKSRLLSDRFSAERPKGSFSTLEIQRTEQGDSAMYLCASSQRQGYTGELFFGEGSRLTVL.

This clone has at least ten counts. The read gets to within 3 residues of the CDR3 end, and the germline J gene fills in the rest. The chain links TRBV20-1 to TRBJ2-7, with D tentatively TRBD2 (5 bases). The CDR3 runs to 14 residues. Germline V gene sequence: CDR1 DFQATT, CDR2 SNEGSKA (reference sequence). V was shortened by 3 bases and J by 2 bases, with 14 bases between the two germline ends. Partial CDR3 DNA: TGCAGTGCTAGTACTTCGAGCGGCACCTACGAG. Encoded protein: CSASTSSGTYE. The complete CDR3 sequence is CSASTSSGTYEQYF.

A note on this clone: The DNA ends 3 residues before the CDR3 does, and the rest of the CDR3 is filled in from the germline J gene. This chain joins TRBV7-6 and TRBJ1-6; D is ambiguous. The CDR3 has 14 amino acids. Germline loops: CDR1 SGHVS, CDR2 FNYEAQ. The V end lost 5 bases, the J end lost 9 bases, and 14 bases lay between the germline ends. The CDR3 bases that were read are TGTGCCAGCAGCCCACTCCTGGTTGGTTCACCC. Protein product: CASSPLLVGSP. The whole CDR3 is CASSPLLVGSPLHF.

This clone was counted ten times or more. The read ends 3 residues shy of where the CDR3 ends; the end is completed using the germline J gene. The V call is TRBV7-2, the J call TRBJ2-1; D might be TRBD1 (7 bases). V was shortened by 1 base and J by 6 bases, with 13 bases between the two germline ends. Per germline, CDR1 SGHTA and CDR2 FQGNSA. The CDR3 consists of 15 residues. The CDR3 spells CASSLGQGGLNEQFF. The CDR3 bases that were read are TGTGCCAGCAGCTTAGGACAGGGAGGCCTCAATGAG.

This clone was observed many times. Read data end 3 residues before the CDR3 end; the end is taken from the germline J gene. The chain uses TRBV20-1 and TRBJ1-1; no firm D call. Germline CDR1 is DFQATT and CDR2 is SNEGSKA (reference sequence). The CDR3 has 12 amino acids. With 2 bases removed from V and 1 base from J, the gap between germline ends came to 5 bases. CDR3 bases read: TGCAGTGCTAGACGACAGAACACTGAA. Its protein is CSARRQNTE. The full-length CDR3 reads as CSARRQNTEAFF.

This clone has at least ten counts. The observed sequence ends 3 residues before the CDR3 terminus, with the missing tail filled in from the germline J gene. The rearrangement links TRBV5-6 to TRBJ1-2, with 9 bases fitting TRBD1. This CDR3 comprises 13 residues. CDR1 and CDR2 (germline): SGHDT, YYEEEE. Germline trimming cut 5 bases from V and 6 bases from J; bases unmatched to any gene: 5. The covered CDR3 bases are TGTGCCAGCAGTATCGACAGGGGGGATGGC. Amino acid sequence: CASSIDRGDG. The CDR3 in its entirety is CASSIDRGDGYTF.

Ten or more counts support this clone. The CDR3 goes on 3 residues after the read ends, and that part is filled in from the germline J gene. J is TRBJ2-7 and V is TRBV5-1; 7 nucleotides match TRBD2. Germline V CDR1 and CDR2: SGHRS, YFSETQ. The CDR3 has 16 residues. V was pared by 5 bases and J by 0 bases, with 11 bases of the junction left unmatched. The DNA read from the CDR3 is TGCGCCAGCAGTCGGATAGCGGGCCCCGCCTCCTACGAG. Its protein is CASSRIAGPASYE. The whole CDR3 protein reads CASSRIAGPASYEQYF.

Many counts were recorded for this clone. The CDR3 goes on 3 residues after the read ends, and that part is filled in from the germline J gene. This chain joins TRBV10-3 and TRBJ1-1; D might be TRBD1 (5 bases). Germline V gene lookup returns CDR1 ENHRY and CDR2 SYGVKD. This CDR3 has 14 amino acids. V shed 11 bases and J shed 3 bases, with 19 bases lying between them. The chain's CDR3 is CAVLTEPGDTEAFF. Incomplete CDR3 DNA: TGTGCCGTCTTGACAGAGCCTGGGGACACTGAA.

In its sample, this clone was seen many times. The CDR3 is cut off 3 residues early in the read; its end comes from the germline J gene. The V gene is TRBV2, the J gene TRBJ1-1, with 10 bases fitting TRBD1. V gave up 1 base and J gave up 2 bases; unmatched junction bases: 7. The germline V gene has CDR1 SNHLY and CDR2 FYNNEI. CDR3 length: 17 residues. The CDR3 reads CASSEGPGTGVNTEAFF. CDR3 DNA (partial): TGTGCCAGCAGTGAAGGACCTGGGACAGGGGTAAACACTGAA.

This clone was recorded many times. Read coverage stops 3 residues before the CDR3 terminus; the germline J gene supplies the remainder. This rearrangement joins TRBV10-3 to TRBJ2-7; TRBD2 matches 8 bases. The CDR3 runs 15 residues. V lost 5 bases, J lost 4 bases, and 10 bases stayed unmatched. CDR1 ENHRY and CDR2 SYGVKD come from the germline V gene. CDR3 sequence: CAISISSGSSYEQYF. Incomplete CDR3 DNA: TGTGCCATCAGTATTTCTAGCGGGTCCTCTTACGAG.

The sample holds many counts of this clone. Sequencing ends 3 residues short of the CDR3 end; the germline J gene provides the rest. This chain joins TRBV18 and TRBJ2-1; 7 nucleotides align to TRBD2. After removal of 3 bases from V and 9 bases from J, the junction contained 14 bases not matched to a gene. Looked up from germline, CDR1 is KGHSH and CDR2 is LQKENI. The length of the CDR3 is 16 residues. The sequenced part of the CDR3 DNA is TGTGCCAGCTCACCGGTTTACTTCCAGACTAGCTGTGAG. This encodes CASSPVYFQTSCE. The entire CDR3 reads CASSPVYFQTSCEQFF.

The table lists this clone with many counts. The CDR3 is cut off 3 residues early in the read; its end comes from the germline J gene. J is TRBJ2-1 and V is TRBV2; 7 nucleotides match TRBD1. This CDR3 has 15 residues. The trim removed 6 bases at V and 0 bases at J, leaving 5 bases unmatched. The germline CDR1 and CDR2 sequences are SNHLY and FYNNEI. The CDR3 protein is CASSDRDPSYNEQFF. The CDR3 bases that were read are TGTGCCAGCAGCGACAGGGACCCCTCCTACAATGAG.

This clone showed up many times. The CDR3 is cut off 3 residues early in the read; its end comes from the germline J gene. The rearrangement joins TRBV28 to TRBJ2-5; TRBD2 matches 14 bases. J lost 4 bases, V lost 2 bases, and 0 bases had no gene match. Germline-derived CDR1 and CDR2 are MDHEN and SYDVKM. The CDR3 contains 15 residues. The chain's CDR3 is CASSLGLAGGETQYF. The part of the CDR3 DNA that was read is TGTGCCAGCAGTTTAGGACTAGCGGGAGGAGAGACC.

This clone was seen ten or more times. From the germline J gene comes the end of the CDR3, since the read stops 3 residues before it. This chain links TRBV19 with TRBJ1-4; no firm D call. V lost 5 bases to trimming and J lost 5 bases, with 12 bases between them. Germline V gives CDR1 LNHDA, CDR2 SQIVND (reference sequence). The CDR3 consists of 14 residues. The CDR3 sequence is CASSAQVTNEKLFF. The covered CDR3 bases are TGTGCCAGTAGTGCCCAGGTTACCAATGAAAAA.

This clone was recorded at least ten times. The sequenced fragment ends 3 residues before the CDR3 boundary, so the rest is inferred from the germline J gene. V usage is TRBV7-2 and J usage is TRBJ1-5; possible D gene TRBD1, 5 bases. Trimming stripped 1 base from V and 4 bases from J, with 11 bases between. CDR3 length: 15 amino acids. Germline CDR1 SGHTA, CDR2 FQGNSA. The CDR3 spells CASSLVNQGNQPQHF. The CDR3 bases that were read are TGTGCCAGCAGCTTAGTTAACCAGGGTAATCAGCCC.

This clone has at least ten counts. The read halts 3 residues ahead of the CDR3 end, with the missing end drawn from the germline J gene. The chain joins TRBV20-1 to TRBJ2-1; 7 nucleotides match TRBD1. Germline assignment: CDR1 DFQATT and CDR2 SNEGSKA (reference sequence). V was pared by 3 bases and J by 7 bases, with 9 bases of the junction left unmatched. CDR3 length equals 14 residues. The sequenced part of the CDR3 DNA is TGCAGTGCTAGGGACAGGAAGCTGTGGAATGAG. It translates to CSARDRKLWNE. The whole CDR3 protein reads CSARDRKLWNEQFF.

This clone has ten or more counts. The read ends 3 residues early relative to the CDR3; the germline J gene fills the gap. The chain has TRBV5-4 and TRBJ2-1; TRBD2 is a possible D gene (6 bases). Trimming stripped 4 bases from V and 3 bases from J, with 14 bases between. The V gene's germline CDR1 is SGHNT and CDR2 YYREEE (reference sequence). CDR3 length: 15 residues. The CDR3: CASSGGGIVYNEQFF. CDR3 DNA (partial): TGTGCCAGCAGCGGTGGGGGGATCGTCTACAATGAG.

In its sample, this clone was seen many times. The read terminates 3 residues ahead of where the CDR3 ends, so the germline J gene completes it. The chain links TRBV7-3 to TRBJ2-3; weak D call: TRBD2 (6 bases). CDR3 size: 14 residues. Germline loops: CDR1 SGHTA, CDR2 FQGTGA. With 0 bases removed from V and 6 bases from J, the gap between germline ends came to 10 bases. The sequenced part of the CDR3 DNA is TGTGCCAGCAGCTTAACCCCAGGGAGGGATACG. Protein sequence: CASSLTPGRDT. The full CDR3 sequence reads CASSLTPGRDTQYF.

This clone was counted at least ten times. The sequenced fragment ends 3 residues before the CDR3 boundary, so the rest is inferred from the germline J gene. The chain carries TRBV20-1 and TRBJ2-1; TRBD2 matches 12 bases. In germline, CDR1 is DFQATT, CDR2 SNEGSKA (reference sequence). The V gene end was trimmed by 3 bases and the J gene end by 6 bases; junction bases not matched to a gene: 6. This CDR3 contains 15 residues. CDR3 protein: CSARPTSGSLNEQFF. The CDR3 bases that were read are TGCAGTGCTAGGCCGACTAGCGGGAGTCTCAATGAG.